This TCR beta chain was captured in a study of PD-1 blockade in classical Hodgkin lymphoma. The protocol was immunoSEQ multiplex PCR, while the TCRdb copy is restricted to in-frame clones and leaves out a portion. Of about 41,000 clones in the sample, approximately 80% are singletons; the top ten hold 20% to 25%. The patients all showed relapse after autologous stem cell transplantation, while their brentuximab vedotin exposure varied. The J segment lost 8 bases and the V segment lost 2 bases, leaving 4 bases of the junction unmatched. The CDR3 length is 15 residues. Per germline, CDR1 SEHNR and CDR2 FQNEAQ (reference sequence).

This chain links TRBV7-9 with TRBJ1-4; 11 bases agree with TRBD1. This clonotype was sampled from a human donor with classical Hodgkin lymphoma. The sample in question was peripheral blood mononuclear cells (PBMCs), obtained at baseline. The CDR3: CASSLRGQGDEKLFF. CDR3 bases: TGTGCCAGCAGCTTAAGGGGACAGGGGGACGAAAAACTGTTTTTT. The full variable domain, rest sourced from reference TRBV7-9 and TRBJ1-4, is DTGVSQNPRHKITKRGQNVTFRCDPISEHNRLYWYRQTLGQGPEFLTYFQNEAQLEKSRLLSDRFSAERPKGSFSTLEIQRTEQGDSAMYLCASSLRGQGDEKLFFGSGTQLSVL.